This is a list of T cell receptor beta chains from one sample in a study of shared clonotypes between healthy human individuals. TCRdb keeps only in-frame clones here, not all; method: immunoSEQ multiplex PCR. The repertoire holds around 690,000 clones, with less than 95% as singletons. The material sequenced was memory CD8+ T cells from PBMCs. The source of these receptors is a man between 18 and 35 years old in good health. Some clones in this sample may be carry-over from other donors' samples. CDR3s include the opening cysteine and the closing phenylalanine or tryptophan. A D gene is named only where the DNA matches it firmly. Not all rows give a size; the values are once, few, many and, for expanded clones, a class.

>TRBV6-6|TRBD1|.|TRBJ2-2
TGTGCCAGCAGCGACGAGACAGGGGGGAACACCGGGGAGCTGTTTTTT
CASSDETGGNTGELFF
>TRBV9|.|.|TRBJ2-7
TGTGCCAGCAGCACGGAACCGGGCGAGCAGTACTTC
CASSTEPGEQYF
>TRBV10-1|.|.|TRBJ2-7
TGCGCCAGCAGTGAGTCTCGGAGCGGAGGGGACTCCTACGAGCAGTACTTC
CASSESRSGGDSYEQYF
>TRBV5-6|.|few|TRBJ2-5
TGTGCCAGCAGCTTGGAAAGGCTCGGCCCCCAGTACTTC
CASSLERLGPQYF
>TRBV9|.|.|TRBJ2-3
TGTGCCAGCAGCTCATACGGAGGAGATACGCAGTATTTT
CASSSYGGDTQYF
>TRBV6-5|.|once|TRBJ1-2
TGTGCCAGCAGTTATGTTGGACAGACTAACTATGGCTACACCTTC
CASSYVGQTNYGYTF
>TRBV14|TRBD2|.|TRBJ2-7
TGTGCCAGCAGTCCGAGTAGCGGGAGGTCTCGAAATACCTACGAGCAGTACTTC
CASSPSSGRSRNTYEQYF
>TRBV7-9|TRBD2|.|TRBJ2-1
TGTGCCAGCAGCTTAAGACTAGCGGGATCCAATGAGCAGTTCTTC
CASSLRLAGSNEQFF
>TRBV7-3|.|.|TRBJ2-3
TGTGCCAGCAGCCCCCGGGCCCGACCCACAGATACGCAGTATTTT
CASSPRARPTDTQYF
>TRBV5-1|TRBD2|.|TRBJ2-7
TGCGCCAGCAGCTCCCTGGGGGGACTAGCGGGAGGGCCTCCCGAGCAGTACTTC
CASSSLGGLAGGPPEQYF
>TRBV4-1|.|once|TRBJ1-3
TGCGCCAGCAGCCAAGACATAACTGGAAACACCATATATTTT
CASSQDITGNTIYF
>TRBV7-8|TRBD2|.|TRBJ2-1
TGTGCCAGCAGCTTCACCACTTATTCGGCGGGAGAGGACAATGAGCAGTTCTTC
CASSFTTYSAGEDNEQFF
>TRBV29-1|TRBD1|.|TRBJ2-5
TGCAGCGTCGGGGACAGAGCCACGGAGACCCAGTACTTC
CSVGDRATETQYF
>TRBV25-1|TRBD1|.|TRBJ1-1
TGTGCCAGCAGTGTGACAGGGGACGGGAACACTGAAGCTTTCTTT
CASSVTGDGNTEAFF
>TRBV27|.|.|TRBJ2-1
TGTGCCAGCAGTTTGGGGCGGGACCATGAGCAGTTCTTC
CASSLGRDHEQFF
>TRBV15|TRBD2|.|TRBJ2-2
TGTGCCACCAGCACTAGGACTAGCGCGAACACCGGGGAGCTGTTTTTT
CATSTRTSANTGELFF
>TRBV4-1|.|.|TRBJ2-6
TGCGCCAGCAGCCAAGTGGCCATCCTAGGTGGGGCCAACGTCCTGACTTTC
CASSQVAILGGANVLTF
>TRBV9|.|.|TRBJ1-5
TGTGCCAGCAACTCCGGGGGCTATAGCAATCAGCCCCAGCATTTT
CASNSGGYSNQPQHF
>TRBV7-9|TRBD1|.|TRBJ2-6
TGTGCCAGCAGCGACCGGGACAGGGGGAACTCTGGGGCCAACGTCCTGACTTTC
CASSDRDRGNSGANVLTF
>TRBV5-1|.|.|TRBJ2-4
TGCGCCAGCAGCTTGTACAGGGTGGAAAACATTCAGTACTTC
CASSLYRVENIQYF
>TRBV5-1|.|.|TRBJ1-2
TGCGCCAGCAGCTTGTCGGCAGGGACAAACTATGGCTACACCTTC
CASSLSAGTNYGYTF
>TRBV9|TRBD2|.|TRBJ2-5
TGTGCCAGCAGCGTAGGGGCTAGCGGGACTGGGAGGAGAGAGACCCAGTACTTC
CASSVGASGTGRRETQYF
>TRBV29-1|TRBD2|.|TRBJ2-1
TGCAGCGTTGATGGCGGGAGAGGGTACAATGAGCAGTTCTTC
CSVDGGRGYNEQFF
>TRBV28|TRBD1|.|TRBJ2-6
TGTGCCAGCAGTTTATATCCGGGACAGGGGGTGGCTGGGGCCAACGTCCTGACTTTC
CASSLYPGQGVAGANVLTF
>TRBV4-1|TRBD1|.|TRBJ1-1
TGCGCCAGCAGCCAGACAGGGACTGAAGCTTTCTTT
CASSQTGTEAFF
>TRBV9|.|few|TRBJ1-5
TGTGCCAGCAGCGTTTGGGACGCCAATCAGCCCCAGCATTTT
CASSVWDANQPQHF
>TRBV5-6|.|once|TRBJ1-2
TGTGCCAGCAGCCAACGGACGGCAGGGAACTATGGCTACACCTTC
CASSQRTAGNYGYTF
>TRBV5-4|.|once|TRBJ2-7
TGTGCCAGCAGCTTAGGAGTGGTCGAGCAGTACTTC
CASSLGVVEQYF